Following are 25 T cell receptor beta chains from one sample sequenced in a study of CD8 T cells in ankylosing spondylitis. TCRdb independently ran MiXCR on the 5' RACE reads; one entry per CDR3 protein. This sample has around 99,000 distinct CDR3 sequences, with 8.8% found just once. Sequencing input: blood, either unsorted or a sorted T cell fraction (not recorded which). Every receptor here comes from a male donor with ankylosing spondylitis or in good health (not recorded which).

This clonotype was picked up many times. This rearrangement joins TRBV6-5 to TRBJ1-3; TRBD1 matches at 9 bases. This CDR3 has 15 residues. CDR1 and CDR2 (germline): MNHEY, SVGAGI. J gave up 0 bases and V 4 bases, and 1 base lay outside the gene matches. In DNA, the CDR3 is TGTGCCAGCAGTTGGGACAGGGACTCTGGAAACACCATATATTTT. This sequence encodes CASSWDRDSGNTIYF.

This clonotype was detected ten times or more. The chain uses TRBV10-3 and TRBJ2-5, with D perhaps matching TRBD2 (5 bases). The CDR3 sequence is 15 residues long. Germline CDR1 reads ENHRY; CDR2 reads SYGVKD. Trimming stripped 0 bases from V and 7 bases from J, with 15 bases between. In DNA, the CDR3 is TGTGCCATCAGTGAGTCGTCTAGCCACCAGCGGACCCAGTACTTC. Protein product: CAISESSSHQRTQYF.

This clonotype was detected ten times or more. The rearrangement links TRBV27 to TRBJ2-7; D may be TRBD1 or TRBD2 (5 bases each). The length of the CDR3 is 13 residues. The germline CDR1 and CDR2 sequences are MNHEY and SMNVEV (reference sequence). The germline V and J ends were trimmed by 2 bases and 2 bases, with 7 bases remaining between them. The CDR3 region is CASSLGTAYEQYF. The CDR3 nucleotides are TGTGCCAGCAGTTTAGGGACGGCCTACGAGCAGTACTTC.

This clonotype was picked up a small number of times. The chain combines TRBV29-1 with TRBJ2-7; 9 bases align to TRBD1. V dropped 7 bases and J dropped 1; count of bases not matched to a gene: 11. The germline gives CDR1 SQVTM, CDR2 ANQGSEA. The CDR3 runs to 15 residues. The CDR3 DNA reads TGCAGCGGGATTTCCGGGACAGGGTTTTCCTACGAGCAGTACTTC. Encoded protein: CSGISGTGFSYEQYF.

This clonotype was seen ten or more times. The CDR3 loop reads CASSPSPVAYEQYF. The CDR3 DNA sequence: TGCGCCAGCAGCCCATCCCCGGTCGCCTACGAGCAGTACTTC. The V and J genes are TRBV5-1 and TRBJ2-7; D gene unclear. The CDR3 covers 14 residues. The germline V and J ends were trimmed by 4 bases and 2 bases, with 13 bases remaining between them. Germline V gene sequence: CDR1 SGHRS, CDR2 YFSETQ.

This clonotype has at least ten counts. This chain connects TRBV5-6 to TRBJ2-3, with TRBD2 identical over 11 bases. CDR1 is SGHDT, CDR2 YYEEEE, per germline. This CDR3 is built from 16 residues. Losses at the gene ends were 4 bases for V and 5 bases for J; bases not matched to a gene: 9. This CDR3 is CASSARTSGLKDTQYF. The CDR3 nucleotides are TGTGCCAGCAGCGCCAGGACTAGCGGGCTTAAAGATACGCAGTATTTT.

The chain uses TRBV11-3 and TRBJ2-1; no definite D call. CDR1 is SGHNT and CDR2 is YENEEA in the germline V gene. V was cut by 0 bases and J by 11 bases, with 5 bases left in between. The CDR3 runs 11 residues. CDR3 region: CASSLDGKQFF. In nucleotides, the CDR3 is TGTGCCAGCAGCTTAGACGGAAAGCAGTTCTTC.

This clonotype was recorded a few times. This chain uses TRBV5-1 with TRBJ2-3, with a possible D match to TRBD1 (6 bases). Germline CDR1 is SGHRS and CDR2 is YFSETQ. This CDR3 spans 17 amino acids. With 0 bases removed from V and 3 bases from J, the gap between germline ends came to 17 bases. CDR3 residues: CASSLGQIKGGTDTQYF. CDR3 nucleotide sequence: TGCGCCAGCAGCTTGGGACAAATCAAAGGGGGAACAGATACGCAGTATTTT.

This clonotype was observed many times. The gene calls are TRBV20-1 and TRBJ2-1; D is ambiguous. This CDR3 is 12 amino acids long. Per the germline V gene, CDR1 is DFQATT and CDR2 is SNEGSKA (reference sequence). Between the trimmed V and J ends, which lost 5 bases and 6 bases, there was a span of 11 bases. CDR3 in DNA: TGCAGTGCTCCAAGATGGGGCAATGAGCAGTTCTTC. Amino acids: CSAPRWGNEQFF.

This clonotype occurred many times. The chain has TRBV29-1 and TRBJ1-5, with 10 nucleotides matching TRBD1. In germline, CDR1 is SQVTM, CDR2 ANQGSEA. This CDR3 has 15 residues. J lost 5 bases, V lost 5 bases, and 9 bases had no gene match. The CDR3 is CSVTTTGGEDQPQHF. The DNA for the CDR3 is TGCAGCGTTACCACGACAGGGGGCGAGGATCAGCCCCAGCATTTT. The complete variable domain, with remaining parts taken from reference TRBV29-1 and TRBJ1-5, reads SAVISQKPSRDICQRGTSLTIQCQVDSQVTMMFWYRQQPGQSLTLIATANQGSEATYESGFVIDKFPISRPNLTFSTLTVSNMSPEDSSIYLCSVTTTGGEDQPQHFGDGTRLSIL.

This clonotype occurred many times. The chain couples TRBV28 to TRBJ1-3; 9 bases agree with TRBD1. V gave up 5 bases and J gave up 4 bases; unmatched junction bases: 6. CDR1 MDHEN and CDR2 SYDVKM come from the germline V gene. The CDR3 is made up of 15 amino acids. CDR3 nucleotide sequence: TGTGCCAGCAGTACCGGGACAGGGTCGGGAAACACCATATATTTT. Translated: CASSTGTGSGNTIYF.

V is TRBV29-1 and J is TRBJ2-1, with D possibly TRBD2 on 5 matching bases. Germline V CDR1 and CDR2: SQVTM, ANQGSEA. CDR3 length: 13 residues. Trimming took 4 bases from V and 9 from J, leaving 16 bases between them. The chain's CDR3 is CSVGRARGSEQFF. The DNA for the CDR3 is TGCAGCGTTGGTCGGGCCCGGGGAAGTGAGCAGTTCTTC.

The chain recombines TRBV5-1 with TRBJ2-7; a possible D gene is TRBD1 (5 bases). This CDR3 contains 16 residues. V was clipped by 0 bases and J by 4 bases, with 17 bases between them. Germline V gives CDR1 SGHRS, CDR2 YFSETQ. This CDR3 reads CASSLALGDSGYEQYF. CDR3 coding DNA: TGCGCCAGCAGCTTGGCCTTAGGAGACTCAGGGTACGAGCAGTACTTC.

This clonotype was seen more than once but under ten times. CDR3 bases: TGTGCCAGCACCCTAGGCGCCGCAAATGAAAAACTGTTTTTT. As protein: CASTLGAANEKLFF. The chain links TRBV11-1 to TRBJ1-4, with unresolved D. The CDR3 length is 14 residues. Looked up from germline, CDR1 is SGHAT and CDR2 is FQDESV (reference sequence). Deletions cut 7 bases from V and 5 bases from J, with 14 bases between.

This clonotype came up many times. The genes are TRBV5-1 and TRBJ2-3; 7 positions agree with TRBD1. The ends lost 5 bases at V and 1 base at J; junction bases unmatched: 4. The CDR3 sequence is 14 residues long. The germline gives CDR1 SGHRS, CDR2 YFSETQ. In nucleotides, the CDR3 is TGCGCCAGCAGATACGACAGGGGCACAGATACGCAGTATTTT. This translates into CASRYDRGTDTQYF.

This clonotype was detected many times. This chain joins TRBV30 and TRBJ2-3; 7 bases agree with TRBD1. The V gene end was trimmed by 4 bases and the J gene end by 6 bases; junction bases not matched to a gene: 16. The CDR3 covers 16 residues. CDR1 and CDR2 (germline): GTSNPN, SVGIG (reference sequence). The CDR3, as DNA: TGTGCCTGGAAAACCGGGACAGCATTTGACGGGGATACGCAGTATTTT. It encodes CAWKTGTAFDGDTQYF.

This clonotype occurred many times. The chain links TRBV30 to TRBJ2-6; possible D gene TRBD2, 5 bases. Trimming cost V 4 bases and J 4 bases, with 8 bases left between them. CDR1 and CDR2 (germline): GTSNPN, SVGIG (reference sequence). The CDR3 consists of 13 residues. The CDR3 spells CAWIREGANVLTF. DNA of the CDR3: TGTGCCTGGATCCGGGAAGGGGCCAACGTCCTGACTTTC.

The CDR3 DNA reads as TGCAGCGTTGCTGCTGTCGGACCCCTCGGCACAGATACGCAGTATTTT. This encodes CSVAAVGPLGTDTQYF. The chain recombines TRBV29-1 with TRBJ2-3; D unresolved. Germline V lookup: CDR1 SQVTM, CDR2 ANQGSEA. The CDR3 spans 16 residues. V lost 4 bases to trimming and J lost 1 base, with 18 bases between them.

This clonotype was found many times. The gene calls are TRBV12-3 or TRBV12-4 and TRBJ2-1; possibly TRBD1 for D (6 bases). V was cut by 7 bases and J by 10 bases, with 23 bases left in between. This CDR3 comprises 15 residues. CDR3 sequence reads: CASIGVMGAPGEQFF. The CDR3 DNA follows: TGTGCCAGCATTGGGGTGATGGGGGCTCCAGGGGAGCAGTTCTTC.

This clonotype was seen repeatedly, ten times or more. The rearrangement joins TRBV12-3 or TRBV12-4 to TRBJ1-2, with TRBD1 identical over 9 bases. V lost 7 bases, J lost 2 bases, and 8 bases stayed unmatched. The CDR3 is made up of 15 amino acids. The CDR3 nucleotides are TGTGCCAGCATCCCCGCGGGACAGGGCAACTATGGCTACACCTTC. This encodes CASIPAGQGNYGYTF.

J is TRBJ2-5 and V is TRBV11-2; possible D gene TRBD2, 6 bases. The CDR3 is made up of 13 amino acids. V lost 5 bases and J 4 bases, leaving 11 bases between the germline ends. Germline values: CDR1 SGHAT, CDR2 FQNNGV. The CDR3 loop reads CASSGGTVETQYF. For the CDR3, the DNA is TGTGCCAGCAGCGGAGGGACGGTAGAGACCCAGTACTTC.

This clonotype occurred many times. V is TRBV2 and J is TRBJ2-7, with TRBD2 matching 14 bases. The CDR3 extends over 17 amino acids. Germline CDR1 reads SNHLY; CDR2 reads FYNNEI. V shed 3 bases and J 2 bases; nucleotides not matched to a gene: 6. Here the CDR3 reads CASSESRTSGGTYEQYF. The CDR3 DNA sequence: TGTGCCAGCAGTGAGAGCCGGACTAGCGGGGGGACCTACGAGCAGTACTTC.

This clonotype was seen ten or more times. This rearrangement joins TRBV20-1 to TRBJ2-3; TRBD2 aligns across 10 bases. This CDR3 is built from 14 residues. Germline V CDR1 and CDR2: DFQATT, SNEGSKA (reference sequence). Trimming at V came to 6 bases and at J to 7 bases, leaving 10 bases not matched to a gene. The CDR3 sequence is CSALGLLAGYTQYF. The CDR3 bases are TGCAGTGCGCTCGGTTTACTAGCGGGGTATACGCAGTATTTT.

This clonotype has a handful of counts. The chain joins TRBV20-1 to TRBJ2-6; 9 bases are shared with TRBD1. Germline values: CDR1 DFQATT, CDR2 SNEGSKA (reference sequence). The CDR3 is 16 amino acids. With 7 bases clipped from V and 1 base from J, the junction kept 8 bases outside the gene matches. CDR3 DNA sequence: TGCAGTGTTCGGGACAGGGTGTGGTCTGGGGCCAACGTCCTGACTTTC. This translates into CSVRDRVWSGANVLTF.

This clonotype was recorded many times. The V gene is TRBV15, the J gene TRBJ1-2; 7 bases are a match to TRBD1. The CDR3 contains 15 residues. J was trimmed by 7 bases and V by 5 bases; bases with no gene match: 13. Germline V CDR1 and CDR2: LNHNV, YYDKDF (reference sequence). The CDR3 sequence: CATSPIDRDDPGYTF. The CDR3 nucleotides are TGTGCCACCAGCCCCATCGACAGGGACGATCCTGGCTACACCTTC.